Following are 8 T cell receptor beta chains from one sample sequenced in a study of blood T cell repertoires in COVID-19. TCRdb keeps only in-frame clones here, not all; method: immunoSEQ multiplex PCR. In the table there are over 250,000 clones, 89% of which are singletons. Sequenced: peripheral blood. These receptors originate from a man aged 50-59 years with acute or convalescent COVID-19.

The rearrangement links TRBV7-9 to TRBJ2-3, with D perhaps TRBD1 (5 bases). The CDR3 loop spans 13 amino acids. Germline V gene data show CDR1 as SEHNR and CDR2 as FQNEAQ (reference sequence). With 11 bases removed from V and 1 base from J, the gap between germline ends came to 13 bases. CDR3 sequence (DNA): TGTGCCTCCCAGGGTGGCGGCACAGATACGCAGTATTTT. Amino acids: CASQGGGTDTQYF. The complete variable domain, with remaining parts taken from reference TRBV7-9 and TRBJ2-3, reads DTGVSQNPRHKITKRGQNVTFRCDPISEHNRLYWYRQTLGQGPEFLTYFQNEAQLEKSRLLSDRFSAERPKGSFSTLEIQRTEQGDSAMYLCASQGGGTDTQYFGPGTRLTVL.

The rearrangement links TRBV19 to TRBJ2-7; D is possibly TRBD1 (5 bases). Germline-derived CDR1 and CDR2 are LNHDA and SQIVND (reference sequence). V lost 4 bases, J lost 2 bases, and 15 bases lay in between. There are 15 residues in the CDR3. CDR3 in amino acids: CASSTSAGSAYEQYF. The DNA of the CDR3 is TGTGCCAGTAGTACCAGTGCAGGGTCCGCCTACGAGCAGTACTTC.

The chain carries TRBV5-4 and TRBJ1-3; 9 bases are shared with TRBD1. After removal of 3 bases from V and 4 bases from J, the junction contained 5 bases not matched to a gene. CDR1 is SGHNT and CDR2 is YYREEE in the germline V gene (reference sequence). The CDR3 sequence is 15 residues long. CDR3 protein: CASSSQGARGNTIYF. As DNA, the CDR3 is TGTGCCAGCAGCTCACAGGGGGCGCGGGGAAACACCATATATTTT.

The CDR3 DNA sequence: TGCGCCAGCAGCCAAGCGAACAGGGGGGGGAATTCACCCCTCCACTTT. This sequence encodes CASSQANRGGNSPLHF. The chain has TRBV4-1 and TRBJ1-6; 8 bases line up with TRBD1. CDR1 is MGHRA, CDR2 YSYEKL, per germline. Unmatched junction bases numbered 6, after V lost 1 base and J lost 7 bases. CDR3 length equals 16 residues.

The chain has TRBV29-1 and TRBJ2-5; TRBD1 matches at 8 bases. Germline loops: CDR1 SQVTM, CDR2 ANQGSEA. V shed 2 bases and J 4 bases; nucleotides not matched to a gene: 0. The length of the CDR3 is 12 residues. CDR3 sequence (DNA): TGCAGCGTTGAACAGGGGGCAGAGACCCAGTACTTC. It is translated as CSVEQGAETQYF.

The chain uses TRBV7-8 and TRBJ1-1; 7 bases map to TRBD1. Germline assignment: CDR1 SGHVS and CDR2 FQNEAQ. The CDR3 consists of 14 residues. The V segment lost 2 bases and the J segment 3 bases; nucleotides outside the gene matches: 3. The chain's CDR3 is CASSLRQGDTEAFF. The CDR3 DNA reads TGTGCCAGCAGCTTAAGGCAGGGGGACACTGAAGCTTTCTTT.

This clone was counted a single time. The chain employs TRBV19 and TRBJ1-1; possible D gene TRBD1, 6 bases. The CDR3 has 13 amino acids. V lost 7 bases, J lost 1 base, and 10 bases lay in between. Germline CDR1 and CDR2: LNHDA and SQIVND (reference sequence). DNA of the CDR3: TGTGCCAGTAAGGGACATAGGAACACTGAAGCTTTCTTT. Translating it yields CASKGHRNTEAFF.

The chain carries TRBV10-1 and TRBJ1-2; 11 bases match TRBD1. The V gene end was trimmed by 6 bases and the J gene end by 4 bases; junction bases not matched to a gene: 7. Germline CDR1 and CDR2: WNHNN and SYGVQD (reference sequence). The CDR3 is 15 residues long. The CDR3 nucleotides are TGCGCCAGCAGCGCCGGGACAGGGGGAACCTATGGCTACACCTTC. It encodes CASSAGTGGTYGYTF.